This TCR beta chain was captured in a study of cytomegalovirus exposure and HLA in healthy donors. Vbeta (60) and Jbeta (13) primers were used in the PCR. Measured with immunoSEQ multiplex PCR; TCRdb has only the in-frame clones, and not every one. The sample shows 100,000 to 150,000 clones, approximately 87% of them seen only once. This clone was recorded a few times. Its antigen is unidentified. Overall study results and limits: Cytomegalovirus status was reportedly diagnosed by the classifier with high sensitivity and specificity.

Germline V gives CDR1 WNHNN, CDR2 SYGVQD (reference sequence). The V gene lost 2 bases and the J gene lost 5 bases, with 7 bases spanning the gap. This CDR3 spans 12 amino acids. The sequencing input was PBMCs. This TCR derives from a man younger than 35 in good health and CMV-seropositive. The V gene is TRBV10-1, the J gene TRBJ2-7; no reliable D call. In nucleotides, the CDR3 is TGCGCCAGCAGTGAGGTTGGAGACGAGCAGTACTTC. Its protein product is CASSEVGDEQYF.